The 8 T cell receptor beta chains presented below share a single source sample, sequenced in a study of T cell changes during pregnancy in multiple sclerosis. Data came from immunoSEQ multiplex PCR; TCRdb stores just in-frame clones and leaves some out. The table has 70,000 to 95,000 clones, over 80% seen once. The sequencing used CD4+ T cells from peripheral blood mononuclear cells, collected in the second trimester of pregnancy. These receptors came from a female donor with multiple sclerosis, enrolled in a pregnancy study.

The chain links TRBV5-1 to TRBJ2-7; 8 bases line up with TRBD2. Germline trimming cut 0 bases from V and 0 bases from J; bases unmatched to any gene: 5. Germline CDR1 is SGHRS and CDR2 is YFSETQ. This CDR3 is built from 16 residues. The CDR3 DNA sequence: TGCGCCAGCAGCTTGGTAGCGGGGCGCCTCTCCTACGAGCAGTACTTC. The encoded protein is CASSLVAGRLSYEQYF.

CDR3 sequence: CASSESVVFRNTEAFF. CDR3 sequence (DNA): TGTGCCAGCAGTGAAAGTGTTGTTTTCAGGAACACTGAAGCTTTCTTT. This chain joins TRBV2 and TRBJ1-1; D is ambiguous. This CDR3 contains 16 residues. The V end was cut by 2 bases, the J end by 1 base, with 14 bases between. Germline V CDR1 and CDR2: SNHLY, FYNNEI.

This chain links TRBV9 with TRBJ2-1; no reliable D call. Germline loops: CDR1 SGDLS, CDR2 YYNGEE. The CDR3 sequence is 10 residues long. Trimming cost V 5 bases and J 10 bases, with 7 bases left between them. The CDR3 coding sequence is TGTGCCAGCAGTCGAGTGGAGCAGTTCTTC. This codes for CASSRVEQFF.

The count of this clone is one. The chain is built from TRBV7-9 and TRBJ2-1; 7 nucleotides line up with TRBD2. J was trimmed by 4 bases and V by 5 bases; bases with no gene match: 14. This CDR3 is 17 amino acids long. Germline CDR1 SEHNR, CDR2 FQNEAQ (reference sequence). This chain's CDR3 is CASSRGVGAGSYNEQFF. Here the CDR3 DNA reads TGTGCCAGCAGCCGCGGGGTCGGAGCGGGGTCTTACAATGAGCAGTTCTTC.

The CDR3 loop is CASSLDSGEGQPQHF. Written as DNA, the CDR3 is TGTGCCAGCAGCTTGGACTCGGGGGAAGGTCAGCCCCAGCATTTT. The chain links TRBV5-4 to TRBJ1-5, with TRBD1 as a possible D gene (5 bases). V was shortened by 0 bases and J by 6 bases, with 13 bases between the two germline ends. The CDR3 loop spans 15 amino acids. Per germline, CDR1 SGHNT and CDR2 YYREEE (reference sequence).

The CDR3 loop reads CASSLSGMSTDTQYF. As DNA, the CDR3 is TGTGCCAGCAGTTTAAGCGGGATGAGCACAGATACGCAGTATTTT. The chain combines TRBV28 with TRBJ2-3; TRBD2 matches 7 bases. V shed 2 bases and J 0 bases; nucleotides not matched to a gene: 2. CDR1 and CDR2 from the germline V gene are MDHEN and SYDVKM. The CDR3 has 15 residues.

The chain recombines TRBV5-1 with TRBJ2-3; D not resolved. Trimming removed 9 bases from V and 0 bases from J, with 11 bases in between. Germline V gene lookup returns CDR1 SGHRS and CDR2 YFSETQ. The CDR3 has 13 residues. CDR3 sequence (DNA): TGCGCCACCGGGTTAGGTAGCACAGATACGCAGTATTTT. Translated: CATGLGSTDTQYF.

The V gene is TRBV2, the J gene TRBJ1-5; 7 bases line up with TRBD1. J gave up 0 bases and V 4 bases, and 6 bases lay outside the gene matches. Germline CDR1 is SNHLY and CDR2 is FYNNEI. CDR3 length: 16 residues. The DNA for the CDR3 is TGTGCCAGCAGTGCCCTCCGGGACAGTAGCAATCAGCCCCAGCATTTT. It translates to CASSALRDSSNQPQHF. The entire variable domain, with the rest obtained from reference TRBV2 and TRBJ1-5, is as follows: EPEVTQTPSHQVTQMGQEVILRCVPISNHLYFYWYRQILGQKVEFLVSFYNNEISEKSEIFDDQFSVERPDGSNFTLKIRSTKLEDSAMYFCASSALRDSSNQPQHFGDGTRLSIL.